This T cell receptor beta chain was captured by sequencing in a study of cytomegalovirus exposure and HLA in healthy donors. Germline V gives CDR1 SGHRS, CDR2 YFSETQ. V was trimmed by 0 bases and J by 2 bases, leaving 16 bases between them. The CDR3 sequence is 17 residues long. PCR involved 60 Vbeta and 13 Jbeta primers. The assay was immunoSEQ multiplex PCR, and TCRdb's table has in-frame clones only and misses some. The sample lists 140,000 or so clones; about 70% were seen once. The sample consisted of PBMCs. V is TRBV5-1 and J is TRBJ2-3, with a weak D call TRBD2 (6 bases). This clonotype was sampled from a middle-aged woman in good health and CMV-seronegative. Here the CDR3 reads CASSLDGLALNTDTQYF. The CDR3 DNA is TGCGCCAGCAGCTTGGATGGCCTAGCGTTGAACACAGATACGCAGTATTTT.